This passage covers 6 T cell receptor beta chains from one sample sequenced in a study of cytomegalovirus exposure and HLA in healthy donors. This PCR relied on a set of 60 Vbeta primers and 13 Jbeta primers. Assay used: immunoSEQ multiplex PCR; TCRdb lists only in-frame clones, some missing. The sample holds 150,000 to 200,000 clones, roughly 73% seen once. Sequenced material: PBMCs. The receptors derive from a male donor in good health and CMV-seronegative.

The V gene is TRBV29-1, the J gene TRBJ2-5; perhaps TRBD1 as D (7 bases). The germline gives CDR1 SQVTM, CDR2 ANQGSEA. The V gene lost 7 bases and the J gene lost 5 bases, with 23 bases spanning the gap. The CDR3 is 15 residues long. CDR3 region: CSAAHKQGRRETQYF. CDR3 in DNA: TGCAGCGCTGCCCACAAACAGGGGAGGAGGGAGACCCAGTACTTC.

This chain joins TRBV7-2 and TRBJ2-7; no definite D call. The CDR3 loop spans 14 amino acids. V was pared by 4 bases and J by 1 base, with 11 bases between. Per germline, CDR1 SGHTA and CDR2 FQGNSA. CDR3 residues: CASSWPGRSYEQYF. The DNA for the CDR3 is TGTGCCAGCAGCTGGCCTGGCAGGTCCTACGAGCAGTACTTC. Using reference TRBV7-2 and TRBJ2-7 for the parts outside the CDR3, the full variable domain is GAGVSQSPSNKVTEKGKDVELRCDPISGHTALYWYRQSLGQGLEFLIYFQGNSAPDKSGLPSDRFSAERTGGSVSTLTIQRTQQEDSAVYLCASSWPGRSYEQYFGPGTRLTVT.

This clone was found a few times. The J gene is TRBJ1-1, the V gene TRBV6-1; D is ambiguous. The CDR3 runs 12 residues. Germline V gene sequence: CDR1 MNHNS, CDR2 SASEGT. V lost 6 bases and J 0 bases, leaving 5 bases between the germline ends. CDR3 amino acids: CASSPMNTEAFF. The CDR3 DNA is TGTGCCAGCAGCCCCATGAACACTGAAGCTTTCTTT.

CDR3 DNA sequence: TGTGCCAGCAGCTTAGCGCTGGGGGGAAGTGGCTACACCTTC. It codes for CASSLALGGSGYTF. V gene TRBV7-9 combines with J gene TRBJ1-2, with a possible D match to TRBD1 (5 bases). This CDR3 spans 14 amino acids. Trimming took off 0 bases at V and 7 bases at J, with 12 bases between the two ends. CDR1 is SEHNR, CDR2 FQNEAQ, per germline (reference sequence).

This chain uses TRBV6-5 with TRBJ2-5; maybe TRBD1 (5 bases). Per the germline V gene, CDR1 is MNHEY and CDR2 is SVGAGI. Trimming shortened V by 2 bases and J by 5 bases, and 12 bases separated the two germline ends. This CDR3 is built from 14 residues. Written as DNA, the CDR3 is TGTGCCAGCAGTTACCGGACGGCAGGGGAGACCCAGTACTTC. Translation: CASSYRTAGETQYF.

The chain combines TRBV5-1 with TRBJ1-1; 7 bases agree with TRBD1. The CDR3 has 13 residues. The junction had 5 bases not matched to a gene; V was cut back by 2 bases and J by 7 bases. The germline CDR1 and CDR2 sequences are SGHRS and YFSETQ. CDR3 bases: TGCGCCAGCAGCTTTTCTGGACAGGTTGAAGCTTTCTTT. Residues: CASSFSGQVEAFF.